One and the same sample provided the 6 T cell receptor beta chains below, sequenced in a study of hypomethylating agent response in myelodysplastic syndrome. The method was immunoSEQ multiplex PCR; TCRdb's version includes in-frame clones alone and lacks a portion of them. The sample carries 7,000 or so clones, more than 85% recorded once. The sequencing here drew on bone marrow, taken before or after starting hypomethylating agent treatment for myelodysplastic syndrome (not recorded which). These receptor sequences come from a human donor with myelodysplastic syndrome.

A single count supports this clone. This rearrangement joins TRBV18 to TRBJ2-3; 7 bases are a match to TRBD2. There are 15 residues in the CDR3. Germline V gene sequence: CDR1 KGHSH, CDR2 LQKENI. After removal of 2 bases from V and 4 bases from J, the junction contained 6 bases not matched to a gene. The CDR3 nucleotides read TGTGCCAGCTCACCATGGGGGGGGAGCGCAGATACGCAGTATTTT. It translates to CASSPWGGSADTQYF. Combining the CDR3 with reference TRBV18 and TRBJ2-3 gives the whole variable domain NAGVMQNPRHLVRRRGQEARLRCSPMKGHSHVYWYRQLPEEGLKFMVYLQKENIIDESGMPKERFSAEFPKEGPSILRIQQVVRGDSAAYFCASSPWGGSADTQYFGPGTRLTVL.

The V call is TRBV7-3, the J call TRBJ2-2, with D maybe TRBD2 (7 bases). Trimming left V 3 bases short and J 4 bases short, with 15 bases between. The CDR3 is made up of 16 amino acids. Looked up from germline, CDR1 is SGHTA and CDR2 is FQGTGA. The CDR3 DNA is TGTGCCAGCAGCTTGGCCGGGGGGCATGGCACCGGGGAGCTGTTTTTT. Its translation is CASSLAGGHGTGELFF.

The genes are TRBV7-8 and TRBJ2-7, with 9 bases lining up with TRBD1. V lost 0 bases, J lost 6 bases, and 12 bases stayed unmatched. The CDR3 has 17 residues. CDR1 is SGHVS and CDR2 is FQNEAQ in the germline V gene. CDR3 loop: CASSLAGGTGGLGEQYV. CDR3 in DNA: TGTGCCAGCAGCTTAGCCGGCGGTACAGGGGGCTTAGGCGAGCAGTACGTC.

V usage is TRBV9 and J usage is TRBJ1-1, with 9 bases identical to TRBD1. CDR1 is SGDLS and CDR2 is YYNGEE in the germline V gene. There are 15 residues in the CDR3. The junction had 5 bases not matched to a gene; V was cut back by 4 bases and J by 1 base. This chain's CDR3 is CASSLGTGWNTEAFF. The CDR3 DNA is TGTGCCAGCAGCCTAGGGACAGGGTGGAACACTGAAGCTTTCTTT.

The chain recombines TRBV7-8 with TRBJ2-1, with 13 bases that match TRBD2. The germline V gene has CDR1 SGHVS and CDR2 FQNEAQ. This CDR3 has 17 amino acids. The junction had 8 bases not matched to a gene; V was cut back by 5 bases and J by 4 bases. The CDR3 nucleotides read TGTGCCAGCAGCCCCCGGACTAGCGGGGGCCGTTACAATGAGCAGTTCTTC. Amino acids: CASSPRTSGGRYNEQFF.

The chain uses TRBV7-9 and TRBJ1-2; no clear D gene. V was cut by 5 bases and J by 4 bases, with 11 bases left in between. The CDR3 loop spans 13 amino acids. CDR1 and CDR2 (germline): SEHNR, FQNEAQ (reference sequence). This CDR3 is CASSPTLSYGYTF. The CDR3 coding sequence is TGTGCCAGCAGCCCGACATTAAGCTATGGCTACACCTTC.